This TCR beta chain was recorded in a study of blood T cell repertoires in COVID-19. Repertoires were generated with immunoSEQ multiplex PCR, while TCRdb's copy carries only in-frame clones and drops some. This table has a few hundred thousand clones, around 84% appearing once. This clone turned up a few times. Trimming pared 4 bases from V and 0 bases from J, leaving 18 bases between. This CDR3 contains 17 residues. Looked up from germline, CDR1 is LNHNV and CDR2 is YYDKDF (reference sequence). Sequenced sample: peripheral blood. The clonotype was recovered from a woman aged 55-70 years who had recovered from COVID-19. The rearrangement uses TRBV15 and TRBJ1-1; D perhaps matches TRBD1 (6 bases). CDR3: CATSTPPGDILNTEAFF. The DNA for the CDR3 is TGTGCCACCAGCACTCCACCTGGGGACATCCTGAACACTGAAGCTTTCTTT.